This T cell receptor beta chain was profiled in a study of T cell clonotyping in hematopoietic cell transplantation (dated by TCRdb to the early 2020s). For the study in its entirety: Recipient samples taken before transplant were collected after cytoreduction. In the study, 135 blood samples were gathered from 35 consecutive transplant recipients and their related donors. Recruitment of patients ran from 2015 to early 2017, and follow-up continued until late 2020 or until death. Overall results and qualifications from the work: After transplant, TCR diversity in recipients dropped, and pathologically expanded clonotypes increased progressively from day 30 to day 180. The sample size was limited and the cells went unsorted, which meant the CD4 and CD8 repertoire contributions could not be told apart. Broader TCR repertoire diversity after transplant was predicted by Inverse Simpson Index values from donors and from recipients before transplant. Recipient repertoires showed only a small fraction of overlap with donor repertoires, and over 95% appeared de novo at the given depth.

This sample's time point label indicates: recipient sample about 28 days before transplant, after cytoreduction. Recipient blood was collected about 28 days before transplant and at days 30, 100 and 180 after transplant. Nuclei Lysis Solution was used to extract genomic DNA from fresh or cryopreserved unfractionated peripheral blood mononuclear cells. With the immunoSEQ assay, which is a bias-controlled multiplex PCR relying on V- and J-specific primers, TCR beta CDR3 regions were amplified from genomic DNA. A proprietary barcode and Illumina adapter sequences were added to the CDR3 amplicons in a second PCR step. CDR3 libraries were sequenced on an Illumina MiSeq instrument. On the authors' methods: Export and quality control were performed with immunoSEQ Analyzer 3.0, and downstream analyses were performed with R Bioconductor and Immunarch. Repertoire metrics were calculated using only productive rearrangements within the normalized downsampled data set. In the normalized cohort, clonotypes with more than 5 templates were defined as pathologically expanded. The Inverse Simpson Index served as the measure of repertoire diversity. The non-normalized data set was used for CMV-specificity analyses so that all clonotypes could be captured. TCRdb's version of the immuneACCESS table is confined to in-frame rearrangements and falls short of the full clone set. An unresolved V gene accounts for under half of the shortfall where checked; the remainder is of unknown origin. V, J and clone size derive from that table, while D and trimming were established from the DNA sequence. Counted in this sample were about 76,000 clones; 90% to 96% of them appeared once. Together, the top ten hold roughly 1.5% of the sample.

From the cysteine through the phenylalanine, the CDR3 covers 14 amino acids. Left in the record is the CDR3 DNA by itself, 42 bases read in frame from the first base. The germline V gene provides CDR1 SGHTS and CDR2 YDEGEE. Deletion took 4 bases off V and 5 bases off J, with a span of 15 bases between the germline ends. Points on this clone: The clone's antigen remains unknown. Base qualities are not at hand, and no much larger clone is one base apart.

The V and J segments used are TRBV5-8 and TRBJ2-5; the D assignment is uncertain and may be TRBD1 or TRBD2, with 5 bases supporting each. The sequences come from peripheral blood mononuclear cells, collected before stem cell transplant. This clonotype was obtained from a woman in her forties or fifties with acute myeloid leukemia. Some clones in this sample may be carry-over from other donors' samples. The bases read TGTGCCAGCAGCCTGGGACGGGGATATGAGACCCAGTACTTC. This sequence encodes CASSLGRGYETQYF.